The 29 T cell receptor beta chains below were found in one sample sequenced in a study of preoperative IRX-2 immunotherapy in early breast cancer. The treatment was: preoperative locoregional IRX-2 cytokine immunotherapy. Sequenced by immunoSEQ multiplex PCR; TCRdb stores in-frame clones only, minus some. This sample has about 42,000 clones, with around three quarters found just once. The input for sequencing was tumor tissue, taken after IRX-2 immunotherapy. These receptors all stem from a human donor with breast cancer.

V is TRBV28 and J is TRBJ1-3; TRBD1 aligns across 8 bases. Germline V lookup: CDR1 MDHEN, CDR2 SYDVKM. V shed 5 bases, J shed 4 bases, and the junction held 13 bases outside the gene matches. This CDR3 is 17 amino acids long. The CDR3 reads CASSTSPTGAAGNTIYF. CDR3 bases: TGTGCCAGCAGTACCTCCCCGACAGGGGCAGCCGGAAACACCATATATTTT.

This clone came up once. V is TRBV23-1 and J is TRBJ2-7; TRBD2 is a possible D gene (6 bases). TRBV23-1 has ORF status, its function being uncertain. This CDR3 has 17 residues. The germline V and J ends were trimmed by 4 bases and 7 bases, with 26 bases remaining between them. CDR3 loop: CASSLQMAGGLMREQYF. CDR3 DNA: TGCGCCAGCAGTCTTCAAATGGCCGGGGGACTGATGAGGGAGCAGTACTTC.

CDR3 nucleotide sequence: TGCGCCAGCAGCTTGGAAGGCGGAGGCACCGGGGAGCTGTTTTTT. Translated, it gives CASSLEGGGTGELFF. The chain employs TRBV5-1 and TRBJ2-2; possibly TRBD2 for D (5 bases). Germline loops: CDR1 SGHRS, CDR2 YFSETQ. There are 15 residues in the CDR3. V shed 0 bases and J shed 4 bases, with 10 bases lying between them.

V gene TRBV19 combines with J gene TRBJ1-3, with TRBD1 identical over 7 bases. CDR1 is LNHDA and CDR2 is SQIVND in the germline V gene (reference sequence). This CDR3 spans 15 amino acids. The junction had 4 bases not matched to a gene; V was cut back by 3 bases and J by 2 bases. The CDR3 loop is CASSILTGTGNTIYF. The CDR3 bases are TGTGCCAGTAGTATCCTGACAGGGACTGGAAACACCATATATTTT.

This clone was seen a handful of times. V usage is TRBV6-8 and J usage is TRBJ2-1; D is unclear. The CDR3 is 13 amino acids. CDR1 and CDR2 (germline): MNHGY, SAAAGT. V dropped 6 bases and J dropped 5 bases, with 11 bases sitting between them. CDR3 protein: CASRVNIDNEQFF. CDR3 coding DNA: TGTGCCAGCAGAGTAAATATAGACAATGAGCAGTTCTTC.

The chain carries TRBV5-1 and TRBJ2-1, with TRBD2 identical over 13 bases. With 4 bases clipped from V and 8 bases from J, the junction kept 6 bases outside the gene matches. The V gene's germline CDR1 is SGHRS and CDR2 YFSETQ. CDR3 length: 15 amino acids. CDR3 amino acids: CASSPRTSGGHEQFF. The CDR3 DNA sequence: TGCGCCAGCAGCCCCCGGACTAGCGGGGGACATGAGCAGTTCTTC.

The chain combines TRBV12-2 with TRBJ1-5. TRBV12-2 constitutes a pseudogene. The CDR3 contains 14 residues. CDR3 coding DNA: TGTGCCAGTACAGCTGGGCAGGACCATCAGCCCCAGCATTTT. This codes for CASTAGQDHQPQHF.

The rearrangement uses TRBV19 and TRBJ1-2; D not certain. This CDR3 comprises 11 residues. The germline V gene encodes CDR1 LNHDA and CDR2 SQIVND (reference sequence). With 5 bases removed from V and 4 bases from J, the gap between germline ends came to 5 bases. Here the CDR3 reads CASSGSYGYTF. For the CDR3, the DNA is TGTGCCAGTAGTGGGTCCTATGGCTACACCTTC.

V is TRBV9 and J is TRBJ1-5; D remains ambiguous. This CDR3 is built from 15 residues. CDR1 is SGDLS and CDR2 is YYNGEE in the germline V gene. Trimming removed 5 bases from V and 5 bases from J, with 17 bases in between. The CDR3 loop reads CASREENVPYQPQHF. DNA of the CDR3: TGTGCCAGCAGGGAGGAAAATGTGCCTTATCAGCCCCAGCATTTT.

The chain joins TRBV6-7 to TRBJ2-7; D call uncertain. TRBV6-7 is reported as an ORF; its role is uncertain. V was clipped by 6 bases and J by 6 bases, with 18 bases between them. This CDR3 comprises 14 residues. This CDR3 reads CASSHPTTPSEQYF. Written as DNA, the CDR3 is TGTGCCAGCAGCCATCCAACCACCCCTAGCGAGCAGTACTTC.

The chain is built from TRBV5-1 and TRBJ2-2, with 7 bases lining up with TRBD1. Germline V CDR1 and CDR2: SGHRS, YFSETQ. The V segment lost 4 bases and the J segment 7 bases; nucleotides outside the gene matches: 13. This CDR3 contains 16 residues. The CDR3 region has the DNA TGCGCCAGCAGCCCTCGGCCGAGGGGGCGCGTCGGGGAGCTGTTTTTT. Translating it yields CASSPRPRGRVGELFF.

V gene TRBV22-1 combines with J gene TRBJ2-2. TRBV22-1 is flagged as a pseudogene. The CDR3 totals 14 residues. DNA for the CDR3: TGTGCCAGCAGTTTACGCCAAAGGACCGGGGAGCTGTTTTTT. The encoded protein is CASSLRQRTGELFF.

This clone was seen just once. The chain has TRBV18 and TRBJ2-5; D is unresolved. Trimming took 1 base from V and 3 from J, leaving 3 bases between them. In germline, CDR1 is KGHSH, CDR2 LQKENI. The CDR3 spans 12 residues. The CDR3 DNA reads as TGTGCCAGCTCACCACTGGAAGAGACCCAGTACTTC. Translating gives CASSPLEETQYF.

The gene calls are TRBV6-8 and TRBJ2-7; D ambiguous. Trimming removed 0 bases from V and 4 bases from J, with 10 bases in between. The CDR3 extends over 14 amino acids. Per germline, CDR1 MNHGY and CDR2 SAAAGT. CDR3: CASSYSFGLYEQYF. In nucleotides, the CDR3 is TGTGCCAGCAGTTACTCGTTCGGCCTTTACGAGCAGTACTTC.

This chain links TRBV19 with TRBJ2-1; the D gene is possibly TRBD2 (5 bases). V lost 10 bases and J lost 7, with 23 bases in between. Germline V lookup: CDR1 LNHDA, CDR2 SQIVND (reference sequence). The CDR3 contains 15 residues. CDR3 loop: CATNPRATRENEQFF. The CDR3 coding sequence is TGTGCCACCAACCCCCGGGCGACCCGGGAAAATGAGCAGTTCTTC. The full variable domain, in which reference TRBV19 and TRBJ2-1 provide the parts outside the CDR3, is DGGITQSPKYLFRKEGQNVTLSCEQNLNHDAMYWYRQDPGQGLRLIYYSQIVNDFQKGDIAEGYSVSREKKESFPLTVTSAQKNPTAFYLCATNPRATRENEQFFGPGTRLTVL.

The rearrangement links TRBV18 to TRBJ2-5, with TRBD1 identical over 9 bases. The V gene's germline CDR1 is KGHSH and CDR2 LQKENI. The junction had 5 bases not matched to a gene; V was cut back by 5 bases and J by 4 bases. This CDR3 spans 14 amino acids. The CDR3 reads CASSKPGQGETQYF. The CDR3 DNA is TGTGCCAGCTCAAAACCGGGACAGGGAGAGACCCAGTACTTC. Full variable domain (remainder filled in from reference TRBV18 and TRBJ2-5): NAGVMQNPRHLVRRRGQEARLRCSPMKGHSHVYWYRQLPEEGLKFMVYLQKENIIDESGMPKERFSAEFPKEGPSILRIQQVVRGDSAAYFCASSKPGQGETQYFGPGTRLLVL.

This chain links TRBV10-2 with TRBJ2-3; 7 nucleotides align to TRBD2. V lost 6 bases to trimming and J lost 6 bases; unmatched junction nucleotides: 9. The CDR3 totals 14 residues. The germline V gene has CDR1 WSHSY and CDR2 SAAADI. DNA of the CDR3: TGCGCCAGCAGGCGGCGGCTAGCGGCGGATACGCAGTATTTT. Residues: CASRRRLAADTQYF.

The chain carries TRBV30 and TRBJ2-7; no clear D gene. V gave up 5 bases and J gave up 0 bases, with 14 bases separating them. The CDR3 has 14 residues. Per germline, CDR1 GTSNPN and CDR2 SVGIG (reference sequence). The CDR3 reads CAWGKGPTSYEQYF. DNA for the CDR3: TGTGCCTGGGGTAAGGGCCCCACCTCCTACGAGCAGTACTTC.

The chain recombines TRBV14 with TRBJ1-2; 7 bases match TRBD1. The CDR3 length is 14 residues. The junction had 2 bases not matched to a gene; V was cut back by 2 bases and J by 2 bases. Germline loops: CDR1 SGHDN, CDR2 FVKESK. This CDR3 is CASSQSTGNYGYTF. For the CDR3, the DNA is TGTGCCAGCAGCCAATCGACAGGGAACTATGGCTACACCTTC.

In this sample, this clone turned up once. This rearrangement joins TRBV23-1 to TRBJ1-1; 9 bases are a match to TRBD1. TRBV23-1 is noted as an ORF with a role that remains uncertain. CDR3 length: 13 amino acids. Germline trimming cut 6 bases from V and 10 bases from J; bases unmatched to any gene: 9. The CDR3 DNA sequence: TGCGCCAGCAGCTTGGAACAGGGGGCGAGAGCTTTCTTT. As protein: CASSLEQGARAFF.

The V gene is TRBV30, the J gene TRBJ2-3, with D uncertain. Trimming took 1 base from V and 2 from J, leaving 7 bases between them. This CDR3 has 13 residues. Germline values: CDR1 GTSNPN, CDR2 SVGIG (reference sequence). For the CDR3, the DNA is TGTGCCTGGAGTGGGGCCCTCACAGATACGCAGTATTTT. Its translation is CAWSGALTDTQYF.

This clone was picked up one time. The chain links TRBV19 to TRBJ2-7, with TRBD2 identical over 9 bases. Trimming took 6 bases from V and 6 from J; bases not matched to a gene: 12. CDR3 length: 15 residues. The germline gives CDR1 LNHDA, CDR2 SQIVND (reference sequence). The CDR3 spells CASSPHSSGTGEQYF. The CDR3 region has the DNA TGTGCCAGTAGCCCTCATTCTAGCGGGACCGGCGAGCAGTACTTC.

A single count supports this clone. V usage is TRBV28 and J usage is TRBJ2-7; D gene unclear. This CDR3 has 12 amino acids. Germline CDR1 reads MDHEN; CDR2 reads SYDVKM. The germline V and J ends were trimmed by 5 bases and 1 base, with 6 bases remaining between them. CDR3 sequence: CASSPPSYEQYF. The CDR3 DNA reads TGTGCCAGCAGTCCCCCATCCTACGAGCAGTACTTC.

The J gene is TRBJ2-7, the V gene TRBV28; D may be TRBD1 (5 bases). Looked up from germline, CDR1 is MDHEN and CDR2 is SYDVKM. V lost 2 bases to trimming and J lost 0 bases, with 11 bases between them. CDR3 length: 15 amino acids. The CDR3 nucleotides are TGTGCCAGCAGTTTAAAGGGGTGGGCCTCCTACGAGCAGTACTTC. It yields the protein CASSLKGWASYEQYF.

DNA of the CDR3: TGTGCCAGCAGCTCCACCAGGGGGCCTGGCTACACCTTC. As protein: CASSSTRGPGYTF. The chain joins TRBV7-4 to TRBJ1-2; TRBD1 matches at 8 bases. Germline CDR1 is SGHVT and CDR2 is SQSDAQ. The V and J ends lost 4 bases and 7 bases, in that order; junction bases with no gene match: 5. CDR3 length: 13 amino acids.

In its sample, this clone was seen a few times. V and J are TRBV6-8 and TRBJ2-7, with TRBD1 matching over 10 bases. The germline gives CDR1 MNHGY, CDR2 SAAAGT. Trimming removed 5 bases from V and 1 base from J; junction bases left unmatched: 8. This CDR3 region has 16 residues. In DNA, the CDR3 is TGTGCCAGCAGTCCCCGAGGACAGGGGGGATCCTACGAGCAGTACTTC. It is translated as CASSPRGQGGSYEQYF.

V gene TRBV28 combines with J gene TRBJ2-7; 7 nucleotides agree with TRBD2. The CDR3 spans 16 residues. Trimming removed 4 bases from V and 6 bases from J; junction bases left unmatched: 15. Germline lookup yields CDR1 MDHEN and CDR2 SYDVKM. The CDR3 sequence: CASSSRSAGVKLEQYF. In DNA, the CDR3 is TGTGCCAGCAGTTCCCGTTCGGCGGGAGTAAAACTCGAGCAGTACTTC.

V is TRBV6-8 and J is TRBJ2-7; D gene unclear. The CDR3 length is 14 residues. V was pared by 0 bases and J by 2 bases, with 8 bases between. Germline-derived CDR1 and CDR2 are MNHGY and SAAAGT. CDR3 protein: CASSYSNYPYEQYF. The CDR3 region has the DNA TGTGCCAGCAGTTACTCGAACTACCCCTACGAGCAGTACTTC.

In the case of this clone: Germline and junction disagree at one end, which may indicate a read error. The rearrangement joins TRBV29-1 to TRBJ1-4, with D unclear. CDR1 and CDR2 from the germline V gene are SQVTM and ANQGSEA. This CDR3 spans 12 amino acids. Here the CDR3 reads CSVEPSGEKLFF. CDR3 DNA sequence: TGCAGTGTTGAGCCGTCGGGGGAAAAACTGTTTTTT. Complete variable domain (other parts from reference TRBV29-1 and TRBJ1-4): SAVISQKPSRDICQRGTSLTIQCQVDSQVTMMFWYRQQPGQSLTLIATANQGSEATYESGFVIDKFPISRPNLTFSTLTVSNMSPEDSSIYLCSVEPSGEKLFFGSGTQLSVL.